This entry is about one T cell receptor (beta chain). Using immunoSEQ multiplex PCR, the repertoire was profiled, and TCRdb retains in-frame clones only, with some absent. The sample contains about 180,000 clones, around 94% of which appear only once. With V trimmed by 6 bases and J by 7 bases, 15 bases remained unmatched. In germline, CDR1 is LGHDT, CDR2 YNNKEL (reference sequence). The CDR3 totals 16 residues. This sample is drawn from a study of control samples from healthy donors and cancer patients. Material for sequencing was blood. This sequence was found in a man younger than 40 in good health. The chain has TRBV3-1 (or the pseudogene TRBV3-2) and TRBJ1-5, with 7 bases aligning to TRBD1. CDR3 nucleotide sequence: TGTGCCAGCAGGCCGGAAAGGGGGCCAGGTAGGCAGCCCCAGCATTTT. Its translation is CASRPERGPGRQPQHF.